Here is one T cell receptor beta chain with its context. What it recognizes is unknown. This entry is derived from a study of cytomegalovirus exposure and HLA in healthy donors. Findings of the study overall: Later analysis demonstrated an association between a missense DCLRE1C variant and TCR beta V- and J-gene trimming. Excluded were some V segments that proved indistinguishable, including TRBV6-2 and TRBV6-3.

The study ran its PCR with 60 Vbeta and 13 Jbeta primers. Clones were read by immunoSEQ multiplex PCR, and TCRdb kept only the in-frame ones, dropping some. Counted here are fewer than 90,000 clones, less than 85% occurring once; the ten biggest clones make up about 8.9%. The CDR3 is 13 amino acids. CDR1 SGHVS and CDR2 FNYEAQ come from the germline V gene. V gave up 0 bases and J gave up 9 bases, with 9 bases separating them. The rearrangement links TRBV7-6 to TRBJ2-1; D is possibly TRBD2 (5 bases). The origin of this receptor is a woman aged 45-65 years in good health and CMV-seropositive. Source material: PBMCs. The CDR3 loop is CASSLAGVGEQFF. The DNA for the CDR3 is TGTGCCAGCAGCTTAGCGGGAGTAGGTGAGCAGTTCTTC.